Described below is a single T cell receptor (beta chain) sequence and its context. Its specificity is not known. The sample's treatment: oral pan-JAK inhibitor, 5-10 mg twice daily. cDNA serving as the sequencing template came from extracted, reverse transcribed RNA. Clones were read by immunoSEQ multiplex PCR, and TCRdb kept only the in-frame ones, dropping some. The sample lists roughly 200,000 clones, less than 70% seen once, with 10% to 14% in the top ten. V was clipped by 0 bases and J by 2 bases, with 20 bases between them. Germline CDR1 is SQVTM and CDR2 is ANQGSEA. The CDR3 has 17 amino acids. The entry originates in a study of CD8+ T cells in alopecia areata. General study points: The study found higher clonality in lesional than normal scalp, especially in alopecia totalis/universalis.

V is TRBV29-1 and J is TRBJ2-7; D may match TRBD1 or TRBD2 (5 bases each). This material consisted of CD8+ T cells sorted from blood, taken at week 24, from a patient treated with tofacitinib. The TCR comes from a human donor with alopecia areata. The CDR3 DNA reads TGCAGCGTTGAAGATCCCCAGGGAGACGAAGTAGCCTACGAGCAGTACTTC. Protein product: CSVEDPQGDEVAYEQYF.